The 22 T cell receptor beta chains below were found in one sample sequenced in a study of shared clonotypes between healthy human individuals (dated by TCRdb to about 2020). Receptor amplification or capture employed the immunoSEQ multiplex PCR assay. TCRdb stores this immuneACCESS table with in-frame sequences only. Part of the clones is absent; in the studies checked, under half of the shortfall reflects unresolved V genes, and no reason is known for the rest. The sample yields roughly 450,000 clones; 79% were counted once. The top ten hold 10% to 15% of the sample. The sequenced sample consisted of PBMCs. The origin of the receptors is a woman aged 40 to 50 in good health. Some clones in this sample may be carry-over from other donors' samples.

The chain has TRBV19 and TRBJ1-2; 9 bases line up with TRBD1. CDR3 size: 16 residues. The V gene end was trimmed by 7 bases and the J gene end by 1 base; junction bases not matched to a gene: 10. Germline-derived CDR1 and CDR2 are LNHDA and SQIVND (reference sequence). CDR3 residues: CASTIITGGHNYGYTF. CDR3 bases: TGTGCCAGTACCATTATTACAGGGGGCCATAACTATGGCTACACCTTC.

J is TRBJ2-5 and V is TRBV15; 7 positions match TRBD2. Losses at the gene ends were 1 base for V and 5 bases for J; bases not matched to a gene: 4. This CDR3 has 14 residues. Per the germline V gene, CDR1 is LNHNV and CDR2 is YYDKDF (reference sequence). In nucleotides, the CDR3 is TGTGCCACCAGCAGAGTCTGGGGGGGGGAGACCCAGTACTTC. Translating gives CATSRVWGGETQYF. The entire variable domain, with the rest obtained from reference TRBV15 and TRBJ2-5, is as follows: DAMVIQNPRYQVTQFGKPVTLSCSQTLNHNVMYWYQQKSSQAPKLLFHYYDKDFNNEADTPDNFQSRRPNTSFCFLDIRSPGLGDTAMYLCATSRVWGGETQYFGPGTRLLVL.

This sequence joins TRBV5-1 and TRBJ2-7; perhaps TRBD1 as D (5 bases). Trimming removed 0 bases from V and 0 bases from J, with 7 bases in between. The germline V gene has CDR1 SGHRS and CDR2 YFSETQ. The CDR3 extends over 14 amino acids. CDR3 residues: CASSLGQLSYEQYF. The CDR3 coding sequence is TGCGCCAGCAGCTTGGGACAGCTCTCCTACGAGCAGTACTTC.

The count of this clone is one. The chain is built from TRBV2 and TRBJ2-3; TRBD2 is a possible D gene (5 bases). The CDR3 has 15 residues. The V and J ends lost 6 bases and 2 bases respectively, with 15 bases between them. Germline V CDR1 and CDR2: SNHLY, FYNNEI. CDR3 protein: CASSDRRELTDTQYF. As DNA, the CDR3 is TGTGCCAGCAGCGATAGACGGGAACTCACAGATACGCAGTATTTT.

The rearrangement uses TRBV19 and TRBJ2-1, with D perhaps matching TRBD1 (5 bases). The length of the CDR3 is 17 residues. The germline V gene encodes CDR1 LNHDA and CDR2 SQIVND (reference sequence). Between the trimmed V and J ends, which lost 5 bases and 1 base, there was a span of 18 bases. The CDR3, as DNA: TGTGCCAGTAGTCGCGGAGACAGTCCTTCTTCCTACAATGAGCAGTTCTTC. This encodes CASSRGDSPSSYNEQFF. Full variable domain (outside the CDR3, taken from reference TRBV19 and TRBJ2-1): DGGITQSPKYLFRKEGQNVTLSCEQNLNHDAMYWYRQDPGQGLRLIYYSQIVNDFQKGDIAEGYSVSREKKESFPLTVTSAQKNPTAFYLCASSRGDSPSSYNEQFFGPGTRLTVL.

Regarding this clone: One base separates it from a far larger clone, so it is likely a read error. The gene calls are TRBV7-9 and TRBJ1-1; 11 nucleotides line up with TRBD1. Germline CDR1 reads SEHNR; CDR2 reads FQNEAQ (reference sequence). CDR3 size: 15 residues. The CDR3 protein is CASGLFGTGGSEAFF. CDR3 nucleotides: TGTGCCAGCGGCTTATTCGGGACAGGGGGTTCTGAAGCTTTCTTT. Complete variable domain (other parts from reference TRBV7-9 and TRBJ1-1): DTGVSQNPRHKITKRGQNVTFRCDPISEHNRLYWYRQTLGQGPEFLTYFQNEAQLEKSRLLSDRFSAERPKGSFSTLEIQRTEQGDSAMYLCASGLFGTGGSEAFFGQGTRLTVV.

The gene calls are TRBV18 and TRBJ2-5, with 9 bases identical to TRBD1. The CDR3 is 16 amino acids. The V gene end was trimmed by 2 bases and the J gene end by 5 bases; junction bases not matched to a gene: 9. CDR1 and CDR2 (germline): KGHSH, LQKENI. As DNA, the CDR3 is TGTGCCAGCTCACCAAAACAACCGGGACAGGGCGAGACCCAGTACTTC. This translates into CASSPKQPGQGETQYF.

At least ten counts were recorded for this clone. The chain couples TRBV30 to TRBJ1-2, with D uncertain. Per germline, CDR1 GTSNPN and CDR2 SVGIG (reference sequence). The CDR3 extends over 13 amino acids. With 1 base removed from V and 6 bases from J, the gap between germline ends came to 12 bases. Here the CDR3 DNA reads TGTGCCTGGAGTGGATCGACTTACCATGGCTACACCTTC. It encodes CAWSGSTYHGYTF.

The chain employs TRBV9 and TRBJ2-3; 12 bases fit TRBD2. The CDR3 contains 15 residues. Germline-derived CDR1 and CDR2 are SGDLS and YYNGEE. The ends lost 7 bases at V and 4 bases at J; junction bases unmatched: 7. CDR3 DNA: TGTGCCAGCGCGACTAGCGGGAGCTTTGCAGATACGCAGTATTTT. Its protein is CASATSGSFADTQYF.

The rearrangement links TRBV2 to TRBJ2-7; 7 bases fit TRBD1. The germline V gene encodes CDR1 SNHLY and CDR2 FYNNEI. The CDR3 runs to 14 residues. After removal of 4 bases from V and 5 bases from J, the junction contained 8 bases not matched to a gene. CDR3 amino acids: CASSARTGEHEQYF. CDR3 bases: TGTGCCAGCAGTGCGAGAACAGGGGAACACGAGCAGTACTTC.

This chain joins TRBV19 and TRBJ2-5, with a weak D call TRBD2 (6 bases). The ends were cut back, 4 bases at V and 7 bases at J, with 19 bases in the middle. CDR3 size: 15 residues. Germline V gene lookup returns CDR1 LNHDA and CDR2 SQIVND (reference sequence). The CDR3 DNA reads TGTGCCAGTAGTACCCCGGGACTTGGGGTTGGGACCCAGTACTTC. It is translated as CASSTPGLGVGTQYF.

The chain combines TRBV7-6 with TRBJ2-7, with 11 bases identical to TRBD2. CDR3 length equals 15 residues. J lost 4 bases, V lost 4 bases, and 6 bases had no gene match. Germline values: CDR1 SGHVS, CDR2 FNYEAQ. In nucleotides, the CDR3 is TGTGCCAGCAGCTCGACTAGCGGGATCCCTTACGAGCAGTACTTC. It yields the protein CASSSTSGIPYEQYF.

The chain links TRBV28 to TRBJ2-4; D is possibly TRBD1 or TRBD2 (7 bases each). From germline, CDR1 is MDHEN and CDR2 SYDVKM. This CDR3 comprises 12 residues. Trimming removed 8 bases from V and 14 bases from J, with 19 bases in between. The CDR3 coding sequence is TGTGCCAGCGGGAGGGGGCGGCACACTGAGTACTTC. Protein sequence: CASGRGRHTEYF.

The gene calls are TRBV5-4 and TRBJ2-7; TRBD2 matches 8 bases. V was clipped by 0 bases and J by 4 bases; unmatched bases: 9. Germline V gene sequence: CDR1 SGHNT, CDR2 YYREEE (reference sequence). There are 16 residues in the CDR3. CDR3 in amino acids: CASSLAGREDFYEQYF. The CDR3 DNA sequence: TGTGCCAGCAGCTTGGCGGGGCGGGAGGATTTTTACGAGCAGTACTTC.

This clone was observed once. The gene calls are TRBV28 and TRBJ2-5, with D perhaps TRBD1 (5 bases). The CDR3 has 13 amino acids. The germline gives CDR1 MDHEN, CDR2 SYDVKM. V lost 6 bases to trimming and J lost 2 bases, with 10 bases between them. CDR3 in amino acids: CASSPTVQETQYF. The CDR3 bases are TGTGCCAGCAGCCCGACAGTACAAGAGACCCAGTACTTC. The whole variable domain, filled in from reference TRBV28 and TRBJ2-5, reads DVKVTQSSRYLVKRTGEKVFLECVQDMDHENMFWYRQDPGLGLRLIYFSYDVKMKEKGDIPEGYSVSREKKERFSLILESASTNQTSMYLCASSPTVQETQYFGPGTRLLVL.

This sequence joins TRBV2 and TRBJ1-6; TRBD1 agrees at 9 bases. The CDR3 is 14 amino acids. The J segment lost 8 bases and the V segment lost 6 bases, leaving 5 bases of the junction unmatched. Looked up from germline, CDR1 is SNHLY and CDR2 is FYNNEI. Written as DNA, the CDR3 is TGTGCCAGCAGCACAGGGGGCCCGGATTCACCCCTCCACTTT. Its translation: CASSTGGPDSPLHF.

Only one count was recorded for this clone. The chain combines TRBV5-3 with TRBJ2-7; 9 positions match TRBD1. TRBV5-3 has ORF status, its function being uncertain. The CDR3 is 17 amino acids. Germline trimming cut 0 bases from V and 0 bases from J; bases unmatched to any gene: 7. This chain's CDR3 is CARSLVGQGKSSYEQYF. CDR3 in DNA: TGTGCCAGAAGCTTGGTGGGACAGGGTAAAAGCTCCTACGAGCAGTACTTC.

On this clone itself: One base away lies a much larger clone, so this may be a sequencing read error. The chain carries TRBV4-2 and TRBJ2-5, with 8 bases that match TRBD1. With 4 bases clipped from V and 4 bases from J, the junction kept 11 bases outside the gene matches. The CDR3 is 16 amino acids. The V gene's germline CDR1 is LGHNA and CDR2 YNFKEQ. For the CDR3, the DNA is TGTGCCAGCAGCCTGGACAGGGCGGGAAGTTCAGAGACCCAGTACTTC. Amino acid sequence: CASSLDRAGSSETQYF.

As regards this clone: The sample contains more than one DNA sequence encoding this CDR3. This sequence joins TRBV7-9 and TRBJ2-2, with D uncertain. CDR1 and CDR2 (germline): SEHNR, FQNEAQ (reference sequence). The CDR3 spans 14 residues. Trimming took off 1 base at V and 2 bases at J, with 5 bases between the two ends. The CDR3 region is CASSLVANTGELFF. Here the CDR3 DNA reads TGTGCCAGCAGCTTAGTAGCAAACACCGGGGAGCTGTTTTTT.

This clone was counted many times. The rearrangement joins TRBV27 to TRBJ2-7; D tentatively reads TRBD1 or TRBD2 (6 bases each). Germline V gene data show CDR1 as MNHEY and CDR2 as SMNVEV (reference sequence). The V end lost 2 bases, the J end lost 1 base, and 15 bases lay between the germline ends. The CDR3 has 16 residues. The CDR3 spells CASSLRGDGGSYEQYF. The CDR3 DNA is TGTGCCAGCAGTTTAAGGGGGGATGGGGGATCCTACGAGCAGTACTTC.

This clone was counted once. V gene TRBV19 combines with J gene TRBJ2-3; 8 bases align to TRBD2. Per the germline V gene, CDR1 is LNHDA and CDR2 is SQIVND (reference sequence). V dropped 5 bases and J dropped 6; count of bases not matched to a gene: 4. The CDR3 is 13 amino acids. The CDR3 region is CASSLPGGDTQYF. The CDR3 coding sequence is TGTGCCAGTAGTCTACCGGGAGGGGATACGCAGTATTTT.

CDR3 nucleotide sequence: TGTGCCAGCAGTGAAGGGGGGCCTCGGCTTTACGAGCAGTACTTC. Its translation is CASSEGGPRLYEQYF. The rearrangement joins TRBV2 to TRBJ2-7, with D perhaps TRBD1 (6 bases). There are 15 residues in the CDR3. Trimming cost V 1 base and J 4 bases, with 14 bases left between them. Germline CDR1 is SNHLY and CDR2 is FYNNEI.